Below are 15 T cell receptor beta chains sequenced from a single sample in a study of human versus mouse CDR3 diversity and MHC coevolution. Profiling relied on immunoSEQ multiplex PCR, and the TCRdb table lists in-frame clones only, not all of them. The sample has fewer than 100,000 clones, around 95% seen once. Sample: naive CD4+ T cells from blood. Subset defined: CD45RO-negative CD62L-positive naive CD4 T cells. The receptors originated from a person between 25 and 70 years old in good health.

J is TRBJ1-4 and V is TRBV2; TRBD1 aligns across 8 bases. The CDR3 totals 15 residues. V shed 5 bases and J 8 bases; nucleotides not matched to a gene: 10. Germline CDR1 is SNHLY and CDR2 is FYNNEI. The CDR3 region has the DNA TGTGCCAGCAGTCTGGACAGGGACGGGTGGGAAAAACTGTTTTTT. Translated: CASSLDRDGWEKLFF.

V and J are TRBV6-6 and TRBJ2-2; D is unclear. This CDR3 spans 11 amino acids. V lost 7 bases and J 7 bases, leaving 7 bases between the germline ends. CDR1 MNHNY and CDR2 SVGAGI come from the germline V gene (reference sequence). CDR3 loop: CASNKFGELFF. In nucleotides, the CDR3 is TGTGCCAGCAACAAGTTCGGGGAGCTGTTTTTT.

The rearrangement links TRBV7-2 to TRBJ1-1; D possibly corresponds to TRBD1 (5 bases). CDR1 and CDR2 (germline): SGHTA, FQGNSA. CDR3 length: 15 amino acids. V shed 5 bases and J shed 0 bases, with 13 bases lying between them. This chain's CDR3 is CASSVKTVLNTEAFF. The CDR3, as DNA: TGTGCCAGCAGCGTCAAGACAGTCCTGAACACTGAAGCTTTCTTT.

This chain connects TRBV5-4 to TRBJ1-2; D perhaps matches TRBD1 (5 bases). V lost 0 bases to trimming and J lost 0 bases, with 12 bases between them. The germline V gene has CDR1 SGHNT and CDR2 YYREEE (reference sequence). The CDR3 has 16 amino acids. The CDR3 sequence: CASSLARQGSNYGYTF. DNA of the CDR3: TGTGCCAGCAGCTTGGCCAGGCAGGGCTCTAACTATGGCTACACCTTC.

This clone showed up just once. V usage is TRBV7-2 and J usage is TRBJ1-2; weak D call: TRBD1 (6 bases). V dropped 5 bases and J dropped 1 base, with 14 bases sitting between them. This CDR3 region has 15 residues. Germline values: CDR1 SGHTA, CDR2 FQGNSA. CDR3 sequence (DNA): TGTGCCAGCAGCGTGCGGACAGTTGATAACTATGGCTACACCTTC. Amino acid sequence: CASSVRTVDNYGYTF.

This clone showed up just once. V usage is TRBV7-7 and J usage is TRBJ2-1; no definite D call. Trimming left V 5 bases short and J 4 bases short, with 9 bases between. The length of the CDR3 is 13 residues. The germline V gene has CDR1 SSHAT and CDR2 FNYEAQ (reference sequence). CDR3 amino acids: CASSSALYNEQFF. The CDR3 DNA sequence: TGTGCCAGCAGCAGCGCCCTGTACAATGAGCAGTTCTTC.

The V and J genes are TRBV7-2 and TRBJ2-6; D is unclear. This CDR3 has 13 amino acids. Germline V gene data show CDR1 as SGHTA and CDR2 as FQGNSA. Trimming stripped 8 bases from V and 1 base from J, with 6 bases between. The CDR3 DNA reads as TGTGCCAGCCTTTTTTCTGGGGCCAACGTCCTGACTTTC. Residues: CASLFSGANVLTF. Full variable domain (remainder filled in from reference TRBV7-2 and TRBJ2-6): GAGVSQSPSNKVTEKGKDVELRCDPISGHTALYWYRQSLGQGLEFLIYFQGNSAPDKSGLPSDRFSAERTGGSVSTLTIQRTQQEDSAVYLCASLFSGANVLTFGAGSRLTVL.

The chain uses TRBV6-6 and TRBJ1-2; 9 bases are a match to TRBD1. Per germline, CDR1 MNHNY and CDR2 SVGAGI (reference sequence). The CDR3 runs 14 residues. Trimming cost V 6 bases and J 4 bases; bases outside gene matches: 6. CDR3: CASRPTGGAYGYTF. Here the CDR3 DNA reads TGTGCCAGCAGGCCCACAGGGGGCGCCTATGGCTACACCTTC.

The J gene is TRBJ1-2, the V gene TRBV25-1, with TRBD1 matching over 10 bases. This CDR3 region has 15 residues. Trimming took 5 bases from V and 4 from J; bases not matched to a gene: 7. Germline CDR1 and CDR2: MGHDK and SYGVNS. DNA of the CDR3: TGTGCCAGCAGTCAGGGGACAGGGGTCTTCTATGGCTACACCTTC. This encodes CASSQGTGVFYGYTF.

Only one count was recorded for this clone. The chain is built from TRBV9 and TRBJ2-7; TRBD1 agrees at 10 bases. Germline-derived CDR1 and CDR2 are SGDLS and YYNGEE. The CDR3 spans 17 residues. Trimming removed 0 bases from V and 4 bases from J; junction bases left unmatched: 10. CDR3: CASSVEAWTGGFYEQYF. In nucleotides, the CDR3 is TGTGCCAGCAGCGTAGAGGCCTGGACAGGGGGGTTTTACGAGCAGTACTTC.

As concerns this clone: The sample has other DNA sequences that encode this CDR3 too. The V and J genes are TRBV7-4 and TRBJ1-3; D uncertain. CDR1 and CDR2 (germline): SGHVT, SQSDAQ. This CDR3 region has 18 residues. The germline V and J ends were trimmed by 4 bases and 0 bases, with 19 bases remaining between them. The CDR3 coding sequence is TGTGCCAGCAGCTCAATGACTCGTGGTGGAAGCTCTGGAAACACCATATATTTT. Protein: CASSSMTRGGSSGNTIYF. The full variable domain, completed using reference TRBV7-4 and TRBJ1-3, is GAGVSQSPRYKVAKRGRDVALRCDSISGHVTLYWYRQTLGQGSEVLTYSQSDAQRDKSGRPSGRFSAERPERSVSTLKIQRTEQGDSAVYLCASSSMTRGGSSGNTIYFGEGSWLTVV.

This chain connects TRBV15 to TRBJ2-3; TRBD2 might be the D (5 bases). V was trimmed by 1 base and J by 6 bases, leaving 11 bases between them. The CDR3 has 14 amino acids. Germline-derived CDR1 and CDR2 are LNHNV and YYDKDF (reference sequence). Here the CDR3 reads CATSRGTAADTQYF. CDR3 DNA sequence: TGTGCCACCAGCAGAGGGACTGCTGCTGATACGCAGTATTTT.

CDR3 sequence reads: CASSTPRTSSYNEQFF. The CDR3 region has the DNA TGTGCCAGTAGTACCCCTAGGACTAGCAGCTACAATGAGCAGTTCTTC. The V and J genes are TRBV19 and TRBJ2-1, with 8 bases identical to TRBD2. The CDR3 loop spans 16 amino acids. Germline V CDR1 and CDR2: LNHDA, SQIVND (reference sequence). Trimming took 4 bases from V and 3 from J; bases not matched to a gene: 8.

The rearrangement links TRBV19 to TRBJ2-1; 12 bases line up with TRBD2. The length of the CDR3 is 14 residues. Germline values: CDR1 LNHDA, CDR2 SQIVND (reference sequence). V shed 11 bases and J 9 bases; nucleotides not matched to a gene: 11. CDR3 residues: CACTSGRPSGEQFF. In DNA form, the CDR3 reads TGTGCCTGTACTAGCGGGAGGCCCTCGGGTGAGCAGTTCTTC.

The chain recombines TRBV5-6 with TRBJ2-7; a possible D gene is TRBD2 (6 bases). V lost 0 bases, J lost 0 bases, and 16 bases lay in between. The CDR3 covers 17 residues. Germline CDR1 and CDR2: SGHDT and YYEEEE. The CDR3 sequence is CASSLGRSGSYSYEQYF. DNA for the CDR3: TGTGCCAGCAGCTTGGGTCGGAGCGGGTCCTACTCCTACGAGCAGTACTTC.